This entry is about one TCR beta chain. Its matching antigen is unknown. The data are from a study of T-cell memory formation after mild COVID-19. Study results and limitations: Memory from before infection featured some responding clones, which suggests cross-reactive memory joined.

CDR1 DFQATT and CDR2 SNEGSKA come from the germline V gene (reference sequence). The V end lost 1 base, the J end lost 7 bases, and 14 bases lay between the germline ends. The CDR3 totals 13 residues. Each CDR3 protein is one row after TCRdb ran MiXCR on the 5' RACE reads. The sample has 450,000 to 700,000 distinct CDR3 sequences, about a sixth seen once; the top ten hold 12%. Input material: PBMCs or a T cell subset sorted from them (not recorded which). The chain combines TRBV20-1 with TRBJ2-7, with D unresolved. The TCR sequence derives from an adult woman who had mild COVID-19 (a few samples of this study predate the infection). Cell type and time point are not known. CDR3 residues: CSARVADDEEQYF. CDR3 coding DNA: TGCAGTGCTAGAGTTGCGGACGATGAGGAGCAGTACTTC.